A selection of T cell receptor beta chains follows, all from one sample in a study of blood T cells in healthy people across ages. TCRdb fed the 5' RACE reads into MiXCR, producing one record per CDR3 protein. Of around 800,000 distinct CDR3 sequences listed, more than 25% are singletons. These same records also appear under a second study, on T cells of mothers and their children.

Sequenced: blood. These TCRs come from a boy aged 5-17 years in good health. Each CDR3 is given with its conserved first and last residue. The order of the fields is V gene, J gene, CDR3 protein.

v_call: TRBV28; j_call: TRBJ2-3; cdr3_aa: CASSLGGAGTDTQYF
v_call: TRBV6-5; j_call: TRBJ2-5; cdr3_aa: CASSYAGLGKETQYF
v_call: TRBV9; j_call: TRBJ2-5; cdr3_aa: CASSVGSGVGPETQYF
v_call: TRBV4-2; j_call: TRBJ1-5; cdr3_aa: CASSQGGSPEVGWPQHF
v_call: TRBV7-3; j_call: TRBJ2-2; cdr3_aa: CASSLSGTGRTGELFF
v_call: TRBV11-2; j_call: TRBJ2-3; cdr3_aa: CASSVPDSDTQYF
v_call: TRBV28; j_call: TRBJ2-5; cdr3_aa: CASNTRTSGYQETQYF
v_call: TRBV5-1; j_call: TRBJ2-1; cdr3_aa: CASSSGLAGGLGEQFF
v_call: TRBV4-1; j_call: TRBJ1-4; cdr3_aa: CASSQARAGPEKLFF
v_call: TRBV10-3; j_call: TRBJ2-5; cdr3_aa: CAISGVSKQFKGTQYF
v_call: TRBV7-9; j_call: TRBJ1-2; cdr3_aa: CASSFDRPGGYTF
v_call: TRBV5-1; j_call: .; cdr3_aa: CASTSQGSGETQYF
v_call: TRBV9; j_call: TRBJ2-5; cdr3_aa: CASTEGALSETQYF
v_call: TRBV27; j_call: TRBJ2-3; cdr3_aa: CASRSLGAGDTQYF
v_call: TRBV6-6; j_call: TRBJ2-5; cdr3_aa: CASSYPDRGQETQYF
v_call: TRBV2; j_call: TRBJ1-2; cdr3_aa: CASKGGGLGYTF
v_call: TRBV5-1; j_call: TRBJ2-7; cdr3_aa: CASSLLLSGGSAVYEQYF
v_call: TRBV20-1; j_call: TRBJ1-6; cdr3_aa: CSARLGGTAPLHF
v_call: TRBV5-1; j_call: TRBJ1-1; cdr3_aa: CASSWGPQGQGTEAFF
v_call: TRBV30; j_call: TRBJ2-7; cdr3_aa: CAWSVLKGASHEQYF
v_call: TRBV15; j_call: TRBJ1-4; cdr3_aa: CATSRYRGGEKLFF
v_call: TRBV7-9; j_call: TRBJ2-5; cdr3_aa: CASSLRQPRGETQYF
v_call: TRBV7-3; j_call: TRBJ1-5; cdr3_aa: CASPRDNSNQPQHF
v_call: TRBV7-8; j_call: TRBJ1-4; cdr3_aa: CASSSEIGRGGEKLFF
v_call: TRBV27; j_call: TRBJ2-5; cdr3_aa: CASSPTGFRETQYF
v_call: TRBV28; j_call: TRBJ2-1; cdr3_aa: CDSRDRGNNEQFF
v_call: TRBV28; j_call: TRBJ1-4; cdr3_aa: CASSFAGEDLREKLFF